The present T cell receptor beta chain was sequenced within a study of PD-1 blockade in classical Hodgkin lymphoma. From germline, CDR1 is SQVTM and CDR2 ANQGSEA. Germline trimming cut 4 bases from V and 7 bases from J; bases unmatched to any gene: 9. The CDR3 sequence is 14 residues long. Measured with immunoSEQ multiplex PCR; TCRdb has only the in-frame clones, and not every one. The sample contains roughly 28,000 clones, 78% of which appear only once. Exposure to brentuximab vedotin varied, and each patient had relapsed following autologous stem cell transplantation. This material consisted of peripheral blood mononuclear cells (PBMCs), taken before the second cycle of nivolumab. This rearrangement joins TRBV29-1 to TRBJ1-4; the match to TRBD1 covers 7 bases. This receptor was identified in a human donor with classical Hodgkin lymphoma. The CDR3 sequence: CSVADRDLTEKLFF. CDR3 in DNA: TGCAGCGTTGCCGACAGGGATTTGACTGAAAAACTGTTTTTT.